This T cell receptor (beta chain) was documented in a study of PD-1 blockade in classical Hodgkin lymphoma. Some clones are missing from TCRdb's copy, which holds only in-frame ones; the method was immunoSEQ multiplex PCR. The sample includes roughly 56,000 clones, 85% to 90% of them seen just once. Concerning this clone: What it recognizes is unknown.

All patients relapsed after autologous stem cell transplantation, and brentuximab vedotin exposure varied. General study results and limits: By cycle point C4D1, TCR diversity had risen significantly in CD4+ cells (but not CD8+ cells).

The source of this sequence is a human donor with classical Hodgkin lymphoma. The specimen comprised peripheral blood mononuclear cells (PBMCs), sampled before the second cycle of nivolumab.

This CDR3 is CASSMGRSTDTQYF. CDR3 coding DNA: TGCGCCAGCAGCATGGGACGGTCCACAGATACGCAGTATTTT. V usage is TRBV5-1 and J usage is TRBJ2-3, with D tentatively TRBD1 or TRBD2 (5 bases each). This CDR3 is 14 amino acids long. Trimming left V 4 bases short and J 2 bases short, with 11 bases between. CDR1 and CDR2 (germline): SGHRS, YFSETQ.